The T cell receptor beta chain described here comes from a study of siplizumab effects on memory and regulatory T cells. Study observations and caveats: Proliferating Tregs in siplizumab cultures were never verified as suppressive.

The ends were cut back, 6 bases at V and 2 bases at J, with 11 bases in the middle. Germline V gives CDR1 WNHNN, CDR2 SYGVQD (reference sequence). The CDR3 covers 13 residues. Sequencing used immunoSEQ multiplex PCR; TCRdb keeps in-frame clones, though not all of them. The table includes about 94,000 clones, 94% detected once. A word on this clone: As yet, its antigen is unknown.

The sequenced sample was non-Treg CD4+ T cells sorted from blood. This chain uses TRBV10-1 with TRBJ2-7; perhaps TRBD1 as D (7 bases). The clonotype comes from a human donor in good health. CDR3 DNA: TGCGCCAGCAGCGCAGGGGGGCCCTACGAGCAGTACTTC. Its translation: CASSAGGPYEQYF.